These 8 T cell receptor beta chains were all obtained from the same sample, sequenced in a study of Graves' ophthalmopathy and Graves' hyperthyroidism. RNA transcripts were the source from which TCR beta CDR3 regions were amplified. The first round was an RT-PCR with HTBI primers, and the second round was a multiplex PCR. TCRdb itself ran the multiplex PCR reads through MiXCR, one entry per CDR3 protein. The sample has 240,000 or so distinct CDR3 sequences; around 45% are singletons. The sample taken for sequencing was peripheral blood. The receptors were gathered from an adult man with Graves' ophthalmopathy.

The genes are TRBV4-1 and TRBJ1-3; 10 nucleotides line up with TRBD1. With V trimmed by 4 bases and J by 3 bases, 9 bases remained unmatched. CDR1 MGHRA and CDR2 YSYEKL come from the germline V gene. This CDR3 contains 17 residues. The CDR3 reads CASSPGQGRVGGNTIYF. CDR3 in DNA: TGCGCCAGCAGCCCGGGACAGGGGAGGGTAGGTGGAAACACCATATATTTT.

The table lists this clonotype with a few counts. CDR3 nucleotide sequence: TGTGCCAGCAGTAGACAGGGGACGAACACCGGGGAGCTGTTTTTT. It codes for CASSRQGTNTGELFF. The J gene is TRBJ2-2, the V gene TRBV15; 8 nucleotides match TRBD1. V shed 10 bases, J shed 0 bases, and the junction held 7 bases outside the gene matches. In germline, CDR1 is LNHNV, CDR2 YYDKDF (reference sequence). CDR3 size: 15 residues.

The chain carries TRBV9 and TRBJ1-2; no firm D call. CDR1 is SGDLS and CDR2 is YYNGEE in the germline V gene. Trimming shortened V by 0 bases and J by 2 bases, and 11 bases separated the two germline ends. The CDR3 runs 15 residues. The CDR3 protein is CASSVDPGGNYGYTF. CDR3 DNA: TGTGCCAGCAGCGTAGATCCCGGAGGGAACTATGGCTACACCTTC.

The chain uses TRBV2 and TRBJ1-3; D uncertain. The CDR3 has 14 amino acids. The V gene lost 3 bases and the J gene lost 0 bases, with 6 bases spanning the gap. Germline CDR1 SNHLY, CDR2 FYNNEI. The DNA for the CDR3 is TGTGCCAGCAGTGAGATGTTCTCTGGAAACACCATATATTTT. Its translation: CASSEMFSGNTIYF.

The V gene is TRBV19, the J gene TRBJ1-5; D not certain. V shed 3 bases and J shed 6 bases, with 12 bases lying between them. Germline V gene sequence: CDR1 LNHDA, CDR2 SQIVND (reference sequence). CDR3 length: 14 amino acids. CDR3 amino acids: CASSISASRQPQHF. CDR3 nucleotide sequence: TGTGCCAGTAGTATCTCGGCGTCTCGTCAGCCCCAGCATTTT.

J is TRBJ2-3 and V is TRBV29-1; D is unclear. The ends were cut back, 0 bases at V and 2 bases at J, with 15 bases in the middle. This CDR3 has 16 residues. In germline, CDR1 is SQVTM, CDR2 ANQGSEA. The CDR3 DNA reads TGCAGCGTTGAAGATCGGCGCGACGTCAACACAGATACGCAGTATTTT. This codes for CSVEDRRDVNTDTQYF.

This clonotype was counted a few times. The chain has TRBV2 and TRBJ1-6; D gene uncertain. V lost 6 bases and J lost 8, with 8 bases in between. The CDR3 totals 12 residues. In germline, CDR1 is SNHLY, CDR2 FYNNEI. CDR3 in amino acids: CASRDGDSPLHF. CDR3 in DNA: TGTGCCAGCAGGGACGGCGATTCACCCCTCCACTTT. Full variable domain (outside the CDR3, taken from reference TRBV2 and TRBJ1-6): EPEVTQTPSHQVTQMGQEVILRCVPISNHLYFYWYRQILGQKVEFLVSFYNNEISEKSEIFDDQFSVERPDGSNFTLKIRSTKLEDSAMYFCASRDGDSPLHFGNGTRLTVT.

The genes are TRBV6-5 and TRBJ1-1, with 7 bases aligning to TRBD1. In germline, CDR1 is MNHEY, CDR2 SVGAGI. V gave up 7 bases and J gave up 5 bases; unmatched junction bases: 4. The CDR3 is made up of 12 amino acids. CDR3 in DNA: TGTGCCAGCATCGCAGGGGGAACTGAAGCTTTCTTT. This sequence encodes CASIAGGTEAFF.